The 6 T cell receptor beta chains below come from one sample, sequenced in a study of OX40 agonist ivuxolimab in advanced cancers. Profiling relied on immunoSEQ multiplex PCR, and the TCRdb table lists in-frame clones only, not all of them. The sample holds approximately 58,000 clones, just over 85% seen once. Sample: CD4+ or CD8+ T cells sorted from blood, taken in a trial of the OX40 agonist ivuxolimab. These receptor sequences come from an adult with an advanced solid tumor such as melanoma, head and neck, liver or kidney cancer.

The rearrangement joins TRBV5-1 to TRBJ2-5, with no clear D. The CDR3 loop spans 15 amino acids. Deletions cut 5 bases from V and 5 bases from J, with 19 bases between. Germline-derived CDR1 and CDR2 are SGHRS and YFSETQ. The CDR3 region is CASSPRPEKQETQYF. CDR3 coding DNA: TGCGCCAGCAGTCCACGGCCTGAGAAGCAGGAGACCCAGTACTTC.

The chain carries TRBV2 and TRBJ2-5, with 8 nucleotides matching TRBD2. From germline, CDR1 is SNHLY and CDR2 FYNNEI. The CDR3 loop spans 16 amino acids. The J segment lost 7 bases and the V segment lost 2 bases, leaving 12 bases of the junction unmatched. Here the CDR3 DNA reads TGTGCCAGCAGTGAAAACCCCGGGGGGGGAGGCGGGACCCAGTACTTC. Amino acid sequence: CASSENPGGGGGTQYF.

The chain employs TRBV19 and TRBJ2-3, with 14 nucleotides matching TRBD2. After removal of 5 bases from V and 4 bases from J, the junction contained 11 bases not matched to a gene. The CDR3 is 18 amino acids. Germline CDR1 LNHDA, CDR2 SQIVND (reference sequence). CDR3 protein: CASSPRLAGGPGSDTQYF. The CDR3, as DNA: TGTGCCAGTAGTCCCCGACTAGCGGGAGGGCCGGGGTCAGATACGCAGTATTTT. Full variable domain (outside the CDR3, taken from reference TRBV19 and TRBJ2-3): DGGITQSPKYLFRKEGQNVTLSCEQNLNHDAMYWYRQDPGQGLRLIYYSQIVNDFQKGDIAEGYSVSREKKESFPLTVTSAQKNPTAFYLCASSPRLAGGPGSDTQYFGPGTRLTVL.

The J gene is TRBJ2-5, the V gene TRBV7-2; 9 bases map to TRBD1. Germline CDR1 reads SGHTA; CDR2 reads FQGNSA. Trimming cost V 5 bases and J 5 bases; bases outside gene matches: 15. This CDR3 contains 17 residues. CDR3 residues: CASSRTRPGQGVETQYF. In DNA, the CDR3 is TGTGCCAGCAGCCGAACAAGGCCGGGACAGGGTGTGGAGACCCAGTACTTC.

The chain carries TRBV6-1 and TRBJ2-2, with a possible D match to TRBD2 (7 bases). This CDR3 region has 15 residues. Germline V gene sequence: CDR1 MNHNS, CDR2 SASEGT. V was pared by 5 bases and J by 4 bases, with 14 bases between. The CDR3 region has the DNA TGTGCCAGCAGTCCCGGGGGGCGGGGCACCGGGGAGCTGTTTTTT. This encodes CASSPGGRGTGELFF.

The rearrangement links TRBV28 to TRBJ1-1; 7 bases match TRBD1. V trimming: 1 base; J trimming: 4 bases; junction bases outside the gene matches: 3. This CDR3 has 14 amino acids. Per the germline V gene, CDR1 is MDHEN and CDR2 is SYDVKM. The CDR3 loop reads CASSLLDRFTEAFF. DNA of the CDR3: TGTGCCAGCAGTTTATTGGACAGGTTCACTGAAGCTTTCTTT.